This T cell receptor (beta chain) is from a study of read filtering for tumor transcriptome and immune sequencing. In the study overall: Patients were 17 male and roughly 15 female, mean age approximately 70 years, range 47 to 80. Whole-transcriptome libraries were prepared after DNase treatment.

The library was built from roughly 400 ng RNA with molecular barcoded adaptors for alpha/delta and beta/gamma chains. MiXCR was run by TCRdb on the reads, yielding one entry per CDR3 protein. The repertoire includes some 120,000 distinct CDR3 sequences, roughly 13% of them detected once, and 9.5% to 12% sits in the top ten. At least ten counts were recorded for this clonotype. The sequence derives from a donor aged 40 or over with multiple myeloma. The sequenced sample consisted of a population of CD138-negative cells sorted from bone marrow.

DNA of the CDR3: TGCAGCGTTGAAGAGCATGGGACAGGGGGGGAAGCTTTCTTT. It yields the protein CSVEEHGTGGEAFF. The genes are TRBV29-1 and TRBJ1-1; 11 bases match TRBD1. CDR1 and CDR2 from the germline V gene are SQVTM and ANQGSEA. The CDR3 loop spans 14 amino acids. After removal of 0 bases from V and 8 bases from J, the junction contained 5 bases not matched to a gene.